This T cell receptor (beta chain) was found in a study of T cell repertoires in cytomegalovirus infection. Across the study: It can be stated that public TCR beta signatures indicated CMV infection as well as a matching HLA type.

TCRdb itself ran the reads through MiXCR, one entry per CDR3 protein. The table has fewer than 550,000 distinct CDR3 sequences, around a quarter seen once. In this sample, this clonotype turned up many times. As yet, its antigen is unknown. Findings and caveats of the study: Pooled public TCR beta family frequency picked out CMV carriers with the relevant HLA. Clonotype analysis showed dominance of the ex vivo response by HLA-C-restricted CMV-specific TCR beta clonotypes.

Germline V lookup: CDR1 SGHTA, CDR2 FQGNSA. The ends were cut back, 5 bases at V and 1 base at J, with 12 bases in the middle. CDR3 length: 15 residues. Specimen: PBMCs. The J gene is TRBJ2-1, the V gene TRBV7-2; D tentatively fits TRBD1 or TRBD2 (5 bases each). This receptor was obtained from a human donor in good health (CMV status not recorded). Some clones in this sample may be carry-over from other donors' samples. CDR3 DNA: TGTGCCAGCAGCGCCGGGACGGATTCCTACAATGAGCAGTTCTTC. As protein: CASSAGTDSYNEQFF.